The 5 T cell receptor beta chains below come from one sample, sequenced in a study of blood T cell repertoires in COVID-19. The repertoire was sequenced with immunoSEQ multiplex PCR; TCRdb's copy has only in-frame clones and lacks some. Among under 130,000 clones listed, roughly 87% were seen once. Sequencing input: peripheral blood. The source of these receptors is a middle-aged man in a cohort sampled during active COVID-19.

The rearrangement uses TRBV5-1 and TRBJ2-1, with 9 bases identical to TRBD2. Germline V CDR1 and CDR2: SGHRS, YFSETQ. V was clipped by 0 bases and J by 8 bases; unmatched bases: 9. CDR3 length equals 16 residues. CDR3 bases: TGCGCCAGCAGCTTGGGTTCGAGCGGGGGGTTTGATGAGCAGTTCTTC. Protein product: CASSLGSSGGFDEQFF.

V usage is TRBV9 and J usage is TRBJ2-1; maybe TRBD1 (5 bases). Trimming shortened V by 6 bases and J by 6 bases, and 25 bases separated the two germline ends. The CDR3 is 17 amino acids. Germline CDR1 SGDLS, CDR2 YYNGEE. The CDR3 is CASTPRVGRANGNEQFF. The DNA of the CDR3 is TGTGCCAGCACCCCTCGGGTAGGCAGGGCTAACGGCAATGAGCAGTTCTTC.

The table lists this clone with a count of one. J is TRBJ2-5 and V is TRBV5-1, with D tentatively TRBD2 (7 bases). Germline lookup yields CDR1 SGHRS and CDR2 YFSETQ. V was trimmed by 3 bases and J by 5 bases, leaving 20 bases between them. This CDR3 comprises 16 residues. The CDR3 DNA is TGCGCCAGCAGCTCCTCCGTGGGGGGGGGCCTTGAGACCCAGTACTTC. Translation gives CASSSSVGGGLETQYF.

The chain carries TRBV6-6 and TRBJ1-3; the match to TRBD1 covers 8 bases. CDR1 is MNHNY and CDR2 is SVGAGI in the germline V gene (reference sequence). The CDR3 covers 16 residues. The V segment lost 6 bases and the J segment 1 base; nucleotides outside the gene matches: 8. Here the CDR3 reads CASRYDRGASGNTIYF. Written as DNA, the CDR3 is TGTGCCAGCAGATACGACAGGGGCGCGTCTGGAAACACCATATATTTT.

The chain joins TRBV14 to TRBJ1-2; tentatively, D is TRBD1 (5 bases). CDR3 size: 16 residues. Trimming pared 3 bases from V and 4 bases from J, leaving 18 bases between. Per the germline V gene, CDR1 is SGHDN and CDR2 is FVKESK. The CDR3 bases are TGTGCCAGCAGCCACCAACCCCCAGGGATAGGCTATGGCTACACCTTC. This translates into CASSHQPPGIGYGYTF.